There are many counts of the clone carrying this T cell receptor beta chain. The sample belongs to a study of CXCR3 chemokines and chemotherapy response in bladder cancer. Each CDR3 protein gets one entry after TCRdb re-called the PCR reads with MiXCR. This sample has around 1,200 distinct CDR3 sequences, with about a fifth found just once. The V end lost 6 bases, the J end lost 5 bases, and 2 bases lay between the germline ends. This CDR3 is 10 amino acids long. The source is a human donor with bladder cancer that did not respond to neoadjuvant chemotherapy. This material was collected from a patient whose treatment included neoadjuvant chemotherapy. This chain connects TRBV12-3 or TRBV12-4 to TRBJ1-3; the D is unclear. The CDR3 bases are TGTGCCAGCAGCCGAAACACCATATATTTT. Amino acid sequence: CASSRNTIYF.